The sequence of this T cell receptor (beta chain) was determined in a study of T cells in Graves' hyperthyroidism and ophthalmopathy. J gave up 8 bases and V 6 bases, and 8 bases lay outside the gene matches. Germline CDR1 and CDR2: SEHNR and FQNEAQ (reference sequence). This CDR3 spans 15 amino acids. This clonotype was picked up many times. RNA transcripts yielded amplified TCR beta CDR3 regions. First-round RT-PCR targeting the TCR CDR3 was performed with the HTBI primer set. TCRdb reanalysed the multiplex PCR reads using MiXCR and keeps one entry per CDR3 protein. This table has around 300,000 distinct CDR3 sequences, roughly 22% appearing once.

The sequence came from a man younger than 40 with Graves' ophthalmopathy. Sequenced sample: blood. The chain is built from TRBV7-9 and TRBJ2-1; 12 bases match TRBD2. The CDR3 here is CASSPTSGRIHEQFF. CDR3 nucleotides: TGTGCCAGCAGTCCTACTAGCGGGAGGATTCATGAGCAGTTCTTC.